This T cell receptor (beta chain) emerged from a study of blood T cell repertoires in COVID-19. Germline V gives CDR1 SGDLS, CDR2 YYNGEE. The CDR3 is 15 residues long. V shed 2 bases and J shed 0 bases, with 9 bases lying between them. Authors' analysis steps: How many nucleated cells were present was estimated from reference gene primer amplification. Assay used: immunoSEQ multiplex PCR; TCRdb lists only in-frame clones, some missing. From that table come the V and J calls and clone size; the DNA was used to work out D and trimming. The sample includes some 220,000 clones, roughly four fifths of them seen just once.

Specimen: peripheral blood. The chain uses TRBV9 and TRBJ2-1, with TRBD2 as a possible D gene (6 bases). The origin of this receptor is a man between 45 and 60 years old with acute or convalescent COVID-19. The CDR3 bases are TGTGCCAGCAGCGTGGGACTGATCTCCTACAATGAGCAGTTCTTC. Its protein product is CASSVGLISYNEQFF.